These T cell receptor beta chains were read from a single sample in a study of control samples from healthy donors and cancer patients. Sequencing used immunoSEQ multiplex PCR; TCRdb keeps in-frame clones, though not all of them. Among around 150,000 clones listed, 80% to 90% were seen once. The sequenced sample consisted of blood. The receptors come from a man aged 25-45 years in good health. CDR3s include the opening cysteine and the closing phenylalanine or tryptophan. Each record gives: CDR3 DNA, CDR3 protein, D gene, V gene, J gene, clone size. D genes are given only for firm matches. Clone size appears in some rows only: once, few, many, or a class for an expanded clone.

TGCAGTGCTAGTAGGAGGGTAGCTTACAATGAGCAGTTCTTC	CSASRRVAYNEQFF	.	TRBV20-1	TRBJ2-1	.
TGTGCCAGCAGCTTAGGGGGCGGGAGGACCTACAATGAGCAGTTCTTC	CASSLGGGRTYNEQFF	TRBD2	TRBV7-9	TRBJ2-1	.
TGTGCCAGCAGCCTAAGCACAGATACGCAGTATTTT	CASSLSTDTQYF	.	TRBV7-9	TRBJ2-3	.
TGTGCCAGCAGTGAAGAGGACAGGGATTTGGACACTGAAGCTTTCTTT	CASSEEDRDLDTEAFF	TRBD1	TRBV2	TRBJ1-1	few
TGCGCCAGCAGCCAAGAGGCAGCAATGAACACTGAAGCTTTCTTT	CASSQEAAMNTEAFF	.	TRBV4-1	TRBJ1-1	.
TGTGCCAGCAGCCAAGATCAAAGCGGGAGGCCCGATGAGCAGTTCTTC	CASSQDQSGRPDEQFF	TRBD2	TRBV4-2	TRBJ2-1	.
TGTGCCAGCAAGGGTGGGAAATGGGCCTACGAGCAGTACTTC	CASKGGKWAYEQYF	.	TRBV27	TRBJ2-7	.
TGCGCCAGCAGCCTAAACCCCAACGGACAGGGAGAGACCCAGTACTTC	CASSLNPNGQGETQYF	TRBD1	TRBV5-1	TRBJ2-5	.
TGTGCCAGCAAGCCCGTCGCGGGGGCACGCGAGCAGTACTTC	CASKPVAGAREQYF	.	TRBV28	TRBJ2-7	.
TGTGCCAGCACCGAGACGTGGCCGGTCTATGGCTACACCTTC	CASTETWPVYGYTF	.	TRBV28	TRBJ1-2	.
TGTGCCAGCAGTATCTCGGGACAGAAGGGGGCTACATATAATTCACCCCTCCACTTT	CASSISGQKGATYNSPLHF	TRBD1	TRBV27	TRBJ1-6	once
TGTGCCAGCAGCCCGGGTTCCTACGAGCAGTACTTC	CASSPGSYEQYF	.	TRBV7-9	TRBJ2-7	.
TGTGCCAGCAGCGCCGACAGCTCATCCCAGCATTTT	CASSADSSSQHF	.	TRBV7-9	TRBJ1-5	.
TGTGCCAGCAGGAAGGGACTAGCGGTTCAAGAGACCCAGTACTTC	CASRKGLAVQETQYF	TRBD2	TRBV7-2	TRBJ2-5	.
TGTGCCAGCAGCTTAGGCGCAGGGGTAGTTCAAGAGACCCAGTACTTC	CASSLGAGVVQETQYF	.	TRBV7-9	TRBJ2-5	.
TGTGCCAGCATACCTTCCAGGGATCTCATTGGGATTAGCAATCAGCCCCAGCATTTT	CASIPSRDLIGISNQPQHF	.	TRBV28	TRBJ1-5	few
TGTGCCAGCAGCGACTGGACAGGAAGCGCTGAAGCTTTCTTT	CASSDWTGSAEAFF	TRBD1	TRBV3-1/TRBV3-2	TRBJ1-1	.
TGTGCCAGCAGTTTATTGAGCTCTCCTTGGAAGCAGTACTTC	CASSLLSSPWKQYF	.	TRBV27	TRBJ2-7	.
TGCAGCGTCAGTCAGGTCGTCGGGGGCTACACCTTC	CSVSQVVGGYTF	.	TRBV29-1	TRBJ1-2	.
TGTGCCAGCAGTCTCAGGGCAGTGAACACTGAAGCTTTCTTT	CASSLRAVNTEAFF	.	TRBV28	TRBJ1-1	.
TGCAGTGCTAGTCCTAGTCAGACTCTTCCCTATAATTCACCCCTCCACTTT	CSASPSQTLPYNSPLHF	.	TRBV20-1	TRBJ1-6	.
TGTGCCAGCAGCTTAGACTCGACTGGCTACACCTTC	CASSLDSTGYTF	.	TRBV7-9	TRBJ1-2	.
TGTGCCAGCAGCCCCTCTCGTGGGGCCGGGGTAGATACGCAGTATTTT	CASSPSRGAGVDTQYF	.	TRBV9	TRBJ2-3	.
TGCAGCGTCGATAAGGGGAACACTGAAGCTTTCTTT	CSVDKGNTEAFF	.	TRBV29-1	TRBJ1-1	once
TGTGCCAGCAGCGCCGGACACGGACAGTCGGGAGGCTACACCTTC	CASSAGHGQSGGYTF	.	TRBV7-9	TRBJ1-2	.
TGTGCCTGGAGTCGGACAGGTCAATCTGAAGCTTTCTTT	CAWSRTGQSEAFF	TRBD1	TRBV30	TRBJ1-1	once
TGTGCCAGCAGCCAGGCCAGGAGCAATCAGCCCCAGCATTTT	CASSQARSNQPQHF	.	TRBV6-5	TRBJ1-5	.
TGTGCCAGCAGCTTAGCCGACAGAACTTTTGAGCAGTTCTTC	CASSLADRTFEQFF	.	TRBV7-6	TRBJ2-1	once
TGTGCCAGCACACAAGGGGGGGCAAATGGAAACACCATATATTTT	CASTQGGANGNTIYF	.	TRBV9	TRBJ1-3	.
TGCGCCAGCAGCAAGGACAGACCTTATGGCTACACCTTC	CASSKDRPYGYTF	.	TRBV5-1	TRBJ1-2	once